This TCR beta chain derives from a study of cytomegalovirus exposure and HLA in healthy donors. Study conclusions and caveats: A missense variant in DCLRE1C was later tied to TCR beta V- and J-gene trimming. Later analysis found that TCR beta chains associated with HLA were more clonally expanded than other, equally common chains.

CDR3 length: 15 amino acids. In germline, CDR1 is MGHRA, CDR2 YSYEKL. V was pared by 4 bases and J by 0 bases, with 3 bases of the junction left unmatched. The study ran its PCR with 60 Vbeta and 13 Jbeta primers. The repertoire was sequenced with immunoSEQ multiplex PCR; TCRdb's copy has only in-frame clones and lacks some. The sample shows over 150,000 clones, 82% of them seen only once. About this clone itself: Its target is not known.

The genes are TRBV4-1 and TRBJ1-1; 9 bases align to TRBD1. Sequencing used PBMCs. The receptor comes from a man in his fifties in good health and CMV-seropositive. The CDR3: CASSLWTGVNTEAFF. The CDR3 region has the DNA TGCGCCAGCAGCCTATGGACAGGGGTGAACACTGAAGCTTTCTTT.